In its sample, the clone carrying this T cell receptor beta chain was seen a few times. Its target is not known. TCRdb analysed the 5' RACE reads with MiXCR anew, one entry per CDR3 protein. Of 450,000 to 600,000 distinct CDR3 sequences listed, 17% are singletons. Germline CDR1 and CDR2: SGHAT and FQNNGV. V lost 0 bases, J lost 0 bases, and 5 bases stayed unmatched. This CDR3 has 17 residues. The record originates from a study of T cells after yellow fever vaccination. Study conclusions and caveats: Most primary-vaccination clones reappeared after the booster (about 97% CD4, approximately 88% CD8). Weaker, the secondary response peaked sooner, at day 5 versus 15. Some clonotypes were seen in both the CD4 and the CD8 compartments. These made up a small share and likely arose from convergent recombination.

This chain links TRBV11-2 with TRBJ2-4; 7 bases fit TRBD1. The sequence was collected from a man between 18 and 29 years old who received the YFV17D yellow fever vaccine. Source: PBMCs, taken roughly 5 days after the first yellow fever vaccination. The chain's CDR3 is CASSLDNPGGAKNIQYF. For the CDR3, the DNA is TGTGCCAGCAGCTTAGATAACCCAGGGGGAGCCAAAAACATTCAGTACTTC.